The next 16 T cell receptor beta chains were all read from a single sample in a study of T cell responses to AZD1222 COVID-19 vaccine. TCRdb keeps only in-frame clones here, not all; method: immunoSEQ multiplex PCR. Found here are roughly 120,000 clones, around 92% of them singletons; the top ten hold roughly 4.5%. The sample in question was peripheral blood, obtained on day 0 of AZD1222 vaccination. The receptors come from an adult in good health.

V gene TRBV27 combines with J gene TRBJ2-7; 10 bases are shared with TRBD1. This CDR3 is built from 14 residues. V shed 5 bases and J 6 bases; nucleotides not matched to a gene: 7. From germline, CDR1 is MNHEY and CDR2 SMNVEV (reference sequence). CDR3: CASSLGQGTLEQYF. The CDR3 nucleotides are TGTGCCAGCAGTCTGGGACAGGGGACCCTCGAGCAGTACTTC.

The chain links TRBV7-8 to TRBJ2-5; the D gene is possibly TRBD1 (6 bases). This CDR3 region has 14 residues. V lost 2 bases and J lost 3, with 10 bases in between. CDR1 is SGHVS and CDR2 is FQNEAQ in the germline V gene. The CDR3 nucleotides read TGTGCCAGCAGCTTATCCGCAGGGGAAGAGACCCAGTACTTC. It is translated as CASSLSAGEETQYF.

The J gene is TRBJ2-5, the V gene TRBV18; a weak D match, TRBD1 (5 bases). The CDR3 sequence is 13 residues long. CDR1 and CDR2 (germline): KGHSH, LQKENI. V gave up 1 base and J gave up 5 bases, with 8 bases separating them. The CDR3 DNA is TGTGCCAGCTCACCACGGGCAGGGGAGACCCAGTACTTC. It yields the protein CASSPRAGETQYF. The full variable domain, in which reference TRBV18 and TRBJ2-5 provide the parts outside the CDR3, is NAGVMQNPRHLVRRRGQEARLRCSPMKGHSHVYWYRQLPEEGLKFMVYLQKENIIDESGMPKERFSAEFPKEGPSILRIQQVVRGDSAAYFCASSPRAGETQYFGPGTRLLVL.

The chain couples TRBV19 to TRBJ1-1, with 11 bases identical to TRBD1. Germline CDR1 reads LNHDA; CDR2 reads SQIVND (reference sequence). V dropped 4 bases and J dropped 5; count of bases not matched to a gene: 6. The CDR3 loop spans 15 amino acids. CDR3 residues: CASSRGQGVGTEAFF. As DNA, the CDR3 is TGTGCCAGTAGTAGGGGACAGGGGGTCGGAACTGAAGCTTTCTTT.

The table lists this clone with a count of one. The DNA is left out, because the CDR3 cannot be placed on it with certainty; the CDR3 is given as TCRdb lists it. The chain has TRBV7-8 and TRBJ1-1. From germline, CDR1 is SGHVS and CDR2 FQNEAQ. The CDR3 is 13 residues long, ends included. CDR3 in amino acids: CASSFGEGTEAFF.

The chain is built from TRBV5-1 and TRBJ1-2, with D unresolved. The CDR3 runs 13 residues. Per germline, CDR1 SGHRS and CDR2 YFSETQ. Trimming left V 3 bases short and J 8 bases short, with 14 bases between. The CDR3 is CASSSDGSGGYTF. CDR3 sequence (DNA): TGCGCCAGCAGCTCGGATGGCTCCGGGGGCTACACCTTC.

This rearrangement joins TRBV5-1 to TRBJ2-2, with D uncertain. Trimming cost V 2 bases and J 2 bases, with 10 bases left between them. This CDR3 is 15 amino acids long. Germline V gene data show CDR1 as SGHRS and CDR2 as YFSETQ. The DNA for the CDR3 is TGCGCCAGCAGCTTAGCCCCCGGTAACACCGGGGAGCTGTTTTTT. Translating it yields CASSLAPGNTGELFF.

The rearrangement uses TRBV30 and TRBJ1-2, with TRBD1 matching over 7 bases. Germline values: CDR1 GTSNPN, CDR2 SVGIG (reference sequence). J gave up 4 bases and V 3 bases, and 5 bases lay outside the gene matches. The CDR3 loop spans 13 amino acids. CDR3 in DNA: TGTGCCTGGAGCGACAGGGTAACCTATGGCTACACCTTC. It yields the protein CAWSDRVTYGYTF.

CDR3 DNA sequence: TGTCCCCCCGGGAATCAGCCCCAGCATTTT. This codes for CPPGNQPQHF. This chain uses TRBV24-1 with TRBJ1-5; no reliable D call. This CDR3 spans 10 amino acids. Germline V gene lookup returns CDR1 KGHDR and CDR2 SFDVKD.

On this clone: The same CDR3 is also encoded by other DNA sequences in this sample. This chain's CDR3 is CASSLGGSPLHF. CDR3 bases: TGTGCCAGCAGTTTAGGGGGATCACCCCTCCACTTT. The rearrangement joins TRBV12-3 or TRBV12-4 to TRBJ1-6; no definite D call. Trimming shortened V by 1 base and J by 10 bases, and 5 bases separated the two germline ends. The CDR3 runs 12 residues.

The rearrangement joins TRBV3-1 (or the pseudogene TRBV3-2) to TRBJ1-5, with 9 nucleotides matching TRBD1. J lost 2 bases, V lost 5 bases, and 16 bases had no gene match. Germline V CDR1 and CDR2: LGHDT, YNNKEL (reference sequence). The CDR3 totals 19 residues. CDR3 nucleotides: TGTGCCAGCAGCTTGCACTCGGGACAGGGATGGCCCGGCAATCAGCCCCAGCATTTT. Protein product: CASSLHSGQGWPGNQPQHF.

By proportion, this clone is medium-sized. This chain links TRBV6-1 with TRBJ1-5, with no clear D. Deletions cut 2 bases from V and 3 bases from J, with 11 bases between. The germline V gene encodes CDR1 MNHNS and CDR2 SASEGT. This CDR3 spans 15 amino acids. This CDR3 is CASSEQASNNQPQHF. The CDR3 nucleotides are TGTGCCAGCAGTGAACAGGCGTCCAACAATCAGCCCCAGCATTTT.

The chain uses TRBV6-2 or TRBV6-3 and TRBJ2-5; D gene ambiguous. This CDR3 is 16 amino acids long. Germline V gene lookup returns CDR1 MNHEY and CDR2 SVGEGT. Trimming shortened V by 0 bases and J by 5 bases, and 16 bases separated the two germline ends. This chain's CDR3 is CASSYSSDGSPETQYF. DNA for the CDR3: TGTGCCAGCAGTTACTCTAGTGACGGCTCCCCCGAGACCCAGTACTTC.

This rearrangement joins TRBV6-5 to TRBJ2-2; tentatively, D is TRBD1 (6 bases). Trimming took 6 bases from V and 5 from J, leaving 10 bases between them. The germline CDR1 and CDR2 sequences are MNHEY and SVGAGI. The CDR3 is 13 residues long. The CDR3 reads CASRQRGTGELFF. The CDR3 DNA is TGTGCCAGCAGGCAGAGGGGGACCGGGGAGCTGTTTTTT.

The CDR3, as DNA: TGTGCCAGCGGCGGGGTCGAGGCCCCATCTAGCTATGGCTACACCTTC. The encoded protein is CASGGVEAPSSYGYTF. The chain carries TRBV2 and TRBJ1-2, with D uncertain. CDR1 and CDR2 (germline): SNHLY, FYNNEI. The CDR3 totals 16 residues. Trimming left V 8 bases short and J 4 bases short, with 23 bases between.

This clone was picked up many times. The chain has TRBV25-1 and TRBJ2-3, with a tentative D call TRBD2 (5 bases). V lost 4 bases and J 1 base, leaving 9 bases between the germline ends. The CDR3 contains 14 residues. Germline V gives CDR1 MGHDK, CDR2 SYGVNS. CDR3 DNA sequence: TGTGCCAGCAGTGTAGAGGGTGGCACAGATACGCAGTATTTT. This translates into CASSVEGGTDTQYF.